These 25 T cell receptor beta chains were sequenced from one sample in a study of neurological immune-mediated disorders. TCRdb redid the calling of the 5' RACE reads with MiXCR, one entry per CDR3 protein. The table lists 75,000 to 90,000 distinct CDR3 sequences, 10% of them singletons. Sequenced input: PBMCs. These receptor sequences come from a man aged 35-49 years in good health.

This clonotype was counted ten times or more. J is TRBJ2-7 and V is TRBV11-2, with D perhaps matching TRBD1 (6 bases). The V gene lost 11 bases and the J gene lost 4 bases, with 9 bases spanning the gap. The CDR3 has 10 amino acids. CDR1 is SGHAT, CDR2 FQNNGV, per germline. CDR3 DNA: TGTGCCTCAGGGGCTTACGAGCAGTACTTC. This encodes CASGAYEQYF.

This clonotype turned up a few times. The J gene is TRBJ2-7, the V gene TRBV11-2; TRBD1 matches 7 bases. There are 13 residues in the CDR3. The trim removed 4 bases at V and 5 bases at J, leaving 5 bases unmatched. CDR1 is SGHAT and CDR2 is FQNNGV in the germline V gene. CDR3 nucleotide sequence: TGTGCCAGCAGCTCCTGGACAGGTCACGAGCAGTACTTC. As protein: CASSSWTGHEQYF. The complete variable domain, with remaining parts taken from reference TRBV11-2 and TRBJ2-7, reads EAGVAQSPRYKIIEKRQSVAFWCNPISGHATLYWYQQILGQGPKLLIQFQNNGVVDDSQLPKDRFSAERLKGVDSTLKIQPAKLEDSAVYLCASSSWTGHEQYFGPGTRLTVT.

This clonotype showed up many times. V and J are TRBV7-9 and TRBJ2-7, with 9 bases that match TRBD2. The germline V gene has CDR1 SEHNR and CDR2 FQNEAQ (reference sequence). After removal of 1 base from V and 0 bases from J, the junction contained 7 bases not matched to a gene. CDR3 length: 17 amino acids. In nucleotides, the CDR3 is TGTGCCAGCAGCTTAGGCGGGGGGGCCGAGAGCTCCTACGAGCAGTACTTC. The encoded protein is CASSLGGGAESSYEQYF.

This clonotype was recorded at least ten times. The CDR3 region is CSVESGIEQFF. The CDR3 DNA follows: TGCAGCGTTGAAAGCGGGATTGAGCAGTTCTTC. The chain links TRBV29-1 to TRBJ2-1; 7 bases agree with TRBD2. The CDR3 is 11 residues long. The germline CDR1 and CDR2 sequences are SQVTM and ANQGSEA. V lost 2 bases and J lost 9; bases outside the gene matches: 1.

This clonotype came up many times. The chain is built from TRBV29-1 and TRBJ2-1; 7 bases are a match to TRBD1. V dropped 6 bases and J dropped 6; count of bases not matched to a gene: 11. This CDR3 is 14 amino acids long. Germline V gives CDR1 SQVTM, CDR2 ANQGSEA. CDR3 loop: CSVGRDSRGNEQFF. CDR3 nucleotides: TGCAGCGTGGGCCGGGACAGTCGGGGCAATGAGCAGTTCTTC.

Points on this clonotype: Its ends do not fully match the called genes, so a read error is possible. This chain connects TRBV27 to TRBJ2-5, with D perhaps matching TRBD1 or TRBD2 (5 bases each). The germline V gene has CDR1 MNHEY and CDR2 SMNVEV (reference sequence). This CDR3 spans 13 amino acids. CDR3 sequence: CSSSSWGQETQYF. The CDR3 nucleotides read TGTTCCAGCAGTTCCTGGGGGCAAGAGACCCAGTACTTC.

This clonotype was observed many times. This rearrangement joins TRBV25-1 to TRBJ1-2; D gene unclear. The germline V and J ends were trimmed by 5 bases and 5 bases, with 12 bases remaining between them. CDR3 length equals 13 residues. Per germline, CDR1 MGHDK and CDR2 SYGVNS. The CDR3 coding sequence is TGTGCCAGCAGTAGTCCCCCCAATTATGGCTACACCTTC. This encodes CASSSPPNYGYTF.

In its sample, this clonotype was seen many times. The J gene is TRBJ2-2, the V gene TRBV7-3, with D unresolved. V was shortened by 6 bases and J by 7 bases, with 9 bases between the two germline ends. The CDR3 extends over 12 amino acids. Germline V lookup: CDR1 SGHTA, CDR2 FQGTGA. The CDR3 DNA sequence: TGTGCCAGCAGGCCCGAGGTCGGGGAGCTGTTTTTT. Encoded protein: CASRPEVGELFF.

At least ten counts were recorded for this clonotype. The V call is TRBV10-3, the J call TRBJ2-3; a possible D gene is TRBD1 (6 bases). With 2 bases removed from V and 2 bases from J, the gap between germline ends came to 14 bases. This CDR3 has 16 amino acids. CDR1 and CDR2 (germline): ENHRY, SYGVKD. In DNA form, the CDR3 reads TGTGCCATCAGTGAGCATCGGTCAGGGGACACAGATACGCAGTATTTT. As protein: CAISEHRSGDTDTQYF.

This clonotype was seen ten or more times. Here the CDR3 DNA reads TGTGCCAGCAGCAAAATAAACAGATTGAAGGATACCTACAATGAGCAGTTCTTC. This sequence encodes CASSKINRLKDTYNEQFF. The rearrangement links TRBV21-1 to TRBJ2-1. TRBV21-1 is assigned pseudogene status. The CDR3 is made up of 18 amino acids.

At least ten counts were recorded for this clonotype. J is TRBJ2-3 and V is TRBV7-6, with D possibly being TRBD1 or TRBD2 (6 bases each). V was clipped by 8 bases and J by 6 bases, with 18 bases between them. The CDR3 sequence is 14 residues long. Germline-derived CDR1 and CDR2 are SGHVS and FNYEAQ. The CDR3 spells CASSGGDIIDTQYF. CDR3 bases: TGTGCCAGCTCAGGCGGGGACATCATTGATACGCAGTATTTT.

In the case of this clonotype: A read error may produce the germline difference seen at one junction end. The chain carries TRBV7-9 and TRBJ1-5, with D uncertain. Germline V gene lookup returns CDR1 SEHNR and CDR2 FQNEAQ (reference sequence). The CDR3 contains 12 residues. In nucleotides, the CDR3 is TGTTCCAGCAGTTTAGACTATCAGCCCCAGCATTTT. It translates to CSSSLDYQPQHF.

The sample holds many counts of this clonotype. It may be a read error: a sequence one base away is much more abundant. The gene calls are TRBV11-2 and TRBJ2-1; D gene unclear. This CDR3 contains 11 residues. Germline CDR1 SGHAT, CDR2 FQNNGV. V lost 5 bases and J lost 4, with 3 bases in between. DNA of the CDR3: TGTGCCAGCAGCCAATACAATGAGCAGTTCTTC. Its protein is CASSQYNEQFF.

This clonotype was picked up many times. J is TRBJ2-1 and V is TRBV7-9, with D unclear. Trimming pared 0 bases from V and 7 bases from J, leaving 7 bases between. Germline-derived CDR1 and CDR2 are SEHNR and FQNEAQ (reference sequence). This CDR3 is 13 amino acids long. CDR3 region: CASSLAAYNEQFF. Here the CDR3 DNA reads TGTGCCAGCAGCTTAGCGGCGTATAATGAGCAGTTCTTC.

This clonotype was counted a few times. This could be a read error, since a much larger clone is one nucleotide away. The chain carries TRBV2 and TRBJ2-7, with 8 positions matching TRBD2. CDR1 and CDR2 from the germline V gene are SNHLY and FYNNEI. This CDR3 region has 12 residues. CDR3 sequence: CTSNSGEPLLNF. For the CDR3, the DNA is TGTACCAGCAATAGCGGGGAGCCCCTTTTGAACTTC. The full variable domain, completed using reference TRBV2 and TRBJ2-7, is EPEVTQTPSHQVTQMGQEVILRCVPISNHLYFYWYRQILGQKVEFLVSFYNNEISEKSEIFDDQFSVERPDGSNFTLKIRSTKLEDSAMYFCTSNSGEPLLNFGPGTRLTVT.

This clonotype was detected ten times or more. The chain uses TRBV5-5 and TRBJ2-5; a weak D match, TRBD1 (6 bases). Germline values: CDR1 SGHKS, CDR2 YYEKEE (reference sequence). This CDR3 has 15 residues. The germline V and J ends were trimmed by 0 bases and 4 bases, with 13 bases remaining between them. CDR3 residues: CASSLGQGNRETQYF. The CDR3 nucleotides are TGTGCCAGCAGCTTGGGGCAGGGGAACCGAGAGACCCAGTACTTC. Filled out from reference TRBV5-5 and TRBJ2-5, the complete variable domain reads DAGVTQSPTHLIKTRGQQVTLRCSPISGHKSVSWYQQVLGQGPQFIFQYYEKEERGRGNFPDRFSARQFPNYSSELNVNALLLGDSALYLCASSLGQGNRETQYFGPGTRLLVL.

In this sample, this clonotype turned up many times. Here the CDR3 reads CASRQGLAGGYEQFF. CDR3 in DNA: TGTGCCAGCAGACAAGGACTAGCGGGGGGTTACGAGCAGTTCTTC. The chain links TRBV27 to TRBJ2-1; the match to TRBD2 covers 14 bases. This CDR3 has 15 amino acids. V lost 6 bases to trimming and J lost 10 bases; unmatched junction nucleotides: 8. The V gene's germline CDR1 is MNHEY and CDR2 SMNVEV (reference sequence).

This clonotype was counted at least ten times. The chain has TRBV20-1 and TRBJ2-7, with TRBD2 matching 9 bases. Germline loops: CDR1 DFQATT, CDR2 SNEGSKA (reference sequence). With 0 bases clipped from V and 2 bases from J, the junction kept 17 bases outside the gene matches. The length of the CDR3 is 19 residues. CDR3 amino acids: CSARDDRTSGSTGTYEQYF. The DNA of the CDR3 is TGCAGTGCTAGAGATGATCGAACTAGCGGGTCGACGGGAACCTACGAGCAGTACTTC.

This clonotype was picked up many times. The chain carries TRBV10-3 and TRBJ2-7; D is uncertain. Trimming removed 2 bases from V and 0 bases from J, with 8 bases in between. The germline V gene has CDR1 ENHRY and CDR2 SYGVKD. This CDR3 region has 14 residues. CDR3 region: CAISEPYLSYEQYF. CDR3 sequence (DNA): TGTGCCATCAGTGAGCCCTACCTCTCCTACGAGCAGTACTTC.

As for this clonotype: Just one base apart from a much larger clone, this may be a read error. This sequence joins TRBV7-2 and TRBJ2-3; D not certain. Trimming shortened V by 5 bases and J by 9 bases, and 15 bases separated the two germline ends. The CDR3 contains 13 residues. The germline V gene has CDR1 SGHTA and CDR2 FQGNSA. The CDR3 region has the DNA TGTGCCAGCAGCCCGTTGGGGATTTTGACGCAGTATTTT. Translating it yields CASSPLGILTQYF.

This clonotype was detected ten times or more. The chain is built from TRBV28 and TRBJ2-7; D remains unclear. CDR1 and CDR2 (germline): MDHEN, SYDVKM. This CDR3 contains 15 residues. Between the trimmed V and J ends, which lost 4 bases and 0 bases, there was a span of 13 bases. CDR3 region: CASSYNGLGSYEQYF. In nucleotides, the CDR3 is TGTGCCAGCAGTTATAATGGGCTGGGCTCCTACGAGCAGTACTTC.

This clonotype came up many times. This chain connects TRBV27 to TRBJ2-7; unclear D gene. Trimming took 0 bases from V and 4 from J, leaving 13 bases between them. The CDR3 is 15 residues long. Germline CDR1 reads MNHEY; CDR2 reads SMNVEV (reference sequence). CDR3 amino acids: CASSLSPGQIYEQYF. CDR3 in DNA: TGTGCCAGCAGTTTATCTCCGGGCCAAATATACGAGCAGTACTTC.

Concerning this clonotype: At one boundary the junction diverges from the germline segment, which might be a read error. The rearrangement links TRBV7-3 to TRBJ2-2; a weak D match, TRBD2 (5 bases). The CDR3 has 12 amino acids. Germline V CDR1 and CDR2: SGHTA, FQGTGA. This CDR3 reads CTSSTSTGEMFF. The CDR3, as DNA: TGTACCAGCAGCACCTCAACCGGGGAGATGTTTTTT.

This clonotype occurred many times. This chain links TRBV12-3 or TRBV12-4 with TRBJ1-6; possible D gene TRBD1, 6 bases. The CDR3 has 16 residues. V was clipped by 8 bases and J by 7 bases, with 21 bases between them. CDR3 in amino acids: CASAGEPGTGNSPLHF. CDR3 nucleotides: TGTGCCAGCGCAGGGGAACCGGGAACAGGGAATTCACCCCTCCACTTT.

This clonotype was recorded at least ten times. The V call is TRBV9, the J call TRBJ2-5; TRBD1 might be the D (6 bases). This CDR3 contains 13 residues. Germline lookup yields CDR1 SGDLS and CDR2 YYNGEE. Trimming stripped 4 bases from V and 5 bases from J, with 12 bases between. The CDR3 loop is CASSLGQQETQYF. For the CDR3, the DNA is TGTGCCAGCAGCCTTGGACAGCAGGAGACCCAGTACTTC.